Listed here are 21 T cell receptor beta chains from one sample, sequenced in a study of Ad26.COV2.S vaccination and SARS-CoV-2 variants. Noted treatment: roughly 18 received Ad26.COV2.S at low or high dose, single or two shots; 5 received placebo; per-sample allocation not given. Samples analyzed were those drawn on day 63 after the first vaccine or placebo injection. Sequencing used immunoSEQ multiplex PCR; TCRdb keeps in-frame clones, though not all of them. The data hold approximately 410,000 clones, with approximately 87% observed a single time. Sample: peripheral blood, taken in a trial of Ad26.COV2.S vaccine versus placebo. The receptors here all came from a person aged 18-65 years who received the Ad26.COV2.S COVID-19 vaccine or a placebo.

The CDR3 DNA is TGTGCCAGCAGTTTAGACAGGCGGTCTGGAAACACCATATATTTT. Translated: CASSLDRRSGNTIYF. The rearrangement joins TRBV27 to TRBJ1-3; D possibly corresponds to TRBD1 (6 bases). Between the trimmed V and J ends, which lost 2 bases and 1 base, there was a span of 9 bases. CDR1 MNHEY and CDR2 SMNVEV come from the germline V gene (reference sequence). The CDR3 has 15 amino acids.

This clone turned up a few times. The chain carries TRBV27 and TRBJ1-4; perhaps TRBD1 as D (5 bases). The CDR3 sequence is 20 residues long. V lost 1 base and J 0 bases, leaving 21 bases between the germline ends. CDR1 MNHEY and CDR2 SMNVEV come from the germline V gene (reference sequence). This chain's CDR3 is CASSLFSPFPRAATNEKLFF. CDR3 nucleotide sequence: TGTGCCAGCAGTTTATTCTCTCCTTTCCCCAGGGCCGCAACTAATGAAAAACTGTTTTTT.

This rearrangement joins TRBV19 to TRBJ2-1; 7 bases are a match to TRBD1. The CDR3 runs to 13 residues. Per germline, CDR1 LNHDA and CDR2 SQIVND (reference sequence). V gave up 5 bases and J gave up 9 bases; unmatched junction bases: 7. For the CDR3, the DNA is TGTGCCAGTAGTCCCGACAGGGCTAGTGAGCAGTTCTTC. Protein: CASSPDRASEQFF.

The chain joins TRBV28 to TRBJ2-2; 11 positions match TRBD1. CDR1 and CDR2 (germline): MDHEN, SYDVKM. Trimming removed 5 bases from V and 6 bases from J; junction bases left unmatched: 17. There are 19 residues in the CDR3. The CDR3: CASSRTGGTGGFFSGELFF. Here the CDR3 DNA reads TGTGCCAGCAGTAGAACAGGCGGGACAGGGGGTTTTTTCTCCGGGGAGCTGTTTTTT.

The rearrangement links TRBV20-1 to TRBJ1-2, with D hard to call. The CDR3 covers 11 residues. Per germline, CDR1 DFQATT and CDR2 SNEGSKA (reference sequence). The CDR3: CTSENNYGYTF. In DNA, the CDR3 is TGCACCTCTGAGAATAACTATGGCTACACCTTC.

The rearrangement joins TRBV5-6 to TRBJ1-1; possible D gene TRBD1, 6 bases. V was pared by 0 bases and J by 3 bases, with 18 bases between. The germline V gene encodes CDR1 SGHDT and CDR2 YYEEEE. This CDR3 contains 17 residues. CDR3 amino acids: CASSLAGTGILDTEAFF. DNA for the CDR3: TGTGCCAGCAGCTTGGCCGGTACAGGGATTTTGGACACTGAAGCTTTCTTT.

This chain joins TRBV7-9 and TRBJ1-1; tentative D call: TRBD1 (5 bases). The CDR3 is 13 residues long. Germline CDR1 reads SEHNR; CDR2 reads FQNEAQ (reference sequence). V shed 4 bases and J shed 6 bases, with 12 bases lying between them. CDR3 sequence: CASSSIGTAEAFF. The CDR3 coding sequence is TGTGCCAGCAGCTCGATAGGGACCGCTGAAGCTTTCTTT.

The genes are TRBV5-4 and TRBJ2-2; TRBD2 matches at 7 bases. After removal of 4 bases from V and 6 bases from J, the junction contained 3 bases not matched to a gene. The germline V gene has CDR1 SGHNT and CDR2 YYREEE (reference sequence). The CDR3 contains 13 residues. CDR3 loop: CASSPGLSGELFF. CDR3 in DNA: TGTGCCAGCAGCCCGGGACTATCCGGGGAGCTGTTTTTT.

V is TRBV30 and J is TRBJ1-1; D not certain. V shed 0 bases and J shed 7 bases, with 15 bases lying between them. CDR1 GTSNPN and CDR2 SVGIG come from the germline V gene (reference sequence). The length of the CDR3 is 14 residues. This CDR3 reads CAWSVTYRGGEAFF. CDR3 coding DNA: TGTGCCTGGAGTGTGACCTATCGAGGCGGTGAAGCTTTCTTT.

The chain is built from TRBV6-5 and TRBJ1-4; D possibly corresponds to TRBD1 (6 bases). The germline V and J ends were trimmed by 7 bases and 3 bases, with 12 bases remaining between them. Germline CDR1 and CDR2: MNHEY and SVGAGI. CDR3 length: 14 residues. The CDR3 sequence: CASIRQGPNEKLFF. In DNA, the CDR3 is TGTGCCAGCATCAGGCAGGGGCCTAATGAAAAACTGTTTTTT.

The rearrangement joins TRBV5-1 to TRBJ1-1; weak D call: TRBD1 (6 bases). Germline V gene lookup returns CDR1 SGHRS and CDR2 YFSETQ. This CDR3 contains 17 residues. The V end lost 2 bases, the J end lost 0 bases, and 17 bases lay between the germline ends. The CDR3 DNA reads as TGCGCCAGCAGCTTATCTGGAGCAGGGGCGATGAACACTGAAGCTTTCTTT. Protein sequence: CASSLSGAGAMNTEAFF.

This clone showed up just once. For the CDR3, the DNA is TGTGCCAGCAGTATACAGGGGCTCGAGCAGTACTTC. This sequence encodes CASSIQGLEQYF. The chain carries TRBV28 and TRBJ2-7; TRBD1 aligns across 7 bases. V dropped 5 bases and J dropped 6; count of bases not matched to a gene: 4. The CDR3 is 12 amino acids. CDR1 and CDR2 from the germline V gene are MDHEN and SYDVKM.

The CDR3 loop is CASILGSNTEAFF. The CDR3 DNA sequence: TGTGCCAGCATCTTAGGGTCGAACACTGAAGCTTTCTTT. The chain recombines TRBV28 with TRBJ1-1; D is unresolved. Germline CDR1 and CDR2: MDHEN and SYDVKM. The CDR3 sequence is 13 residues long. Trimming removed 7 bases from V and 1 base from J, with 10 bases in between.

The rearrangement uses TRBV30 and TRBJ2-3, with 10 bases fitting TRBD2. This CDR3 region has 16 residues. The trim removed 0 bases at V and 4 bases at J, leaving 7 bases unmatched. The germline V gene has CDR1 GTSNPN and CDR2 SVGIG (reference sequence). DNA of the CDR3: TGTGCCTGGAGTGTCGGAATAGCGGGGGGATCAGATACGCAGTATTTT. Translating it yields CAWSVGIAGGSDTQYF.

This clone was seen only once. This rearrangement joins TRBV29-1 to TRBJ2-3; 7 bases are a match to TRBD1. The CDR3 loop spans 15 amino acids. Looked up from germline, CDR1 is SQVTM and CDR2 is ANQGSEA. Losses at the gene ends were 4 bases for V and 2 bases for J; bases not matched to a gene: 9. CDR3 DNA sequence: TGCAGCGTTGGAAGGGACAGTTGGGACACAGATACGCAGTATTTT. It is translated as CSVGRDSWDTDTQYF.

The gene calls are TRBV6-1 and TRBJ2-7, with a tentative D call TRBD1 (5 bases). The CDR3 loop spans 14 amino acids. The V end lost 1 base, the J end lost 1 base, and 8 bases lay between the germline ends. Germline values: CDR1 MNHNS, CDR2 SASEGT. CDR3 nucleotides: TGTGCCAGCAGTGAAGTTTACAGGTCCTACGAGCAGTACTTC. This sequence encodes CASSEVYRSYEQYF.

This chain joins TRBV27 and TRBJ2-1; D gene ambiguous. The CDR3 covers 16 residues. Germline loops: CDR1 MNHEY, CDR2 SMNVEV (reference sequence). The V end was cut by 2 bases, the J end by 7 bases, with 18 bases between. The CDR3 bases are TGTGCCAGCAGTTTAGCCAGGCCATCCACTCGTAATGAGCAGTTCTTC. Protein product: CASSLARPSTRNEQFF.

This chain uses TRBV4-3 with TRBJ2-2; D gene uncertain. Germline V gene data show CDR1 as LGHNA and CDR2 as YSLEER. The CDR3 has 16 amino acids. The V end lost 1 base, the J end lost 4 bases, and 13 bases lay between the germline ends. The CDR3 nucleotides are TGCGCCAGCAGCCAAGGGACCCCCCGAACCACCGGGGAGCTGTTTTTT. This translates into CASSQGTPRTTGELFF.

The genes are TRBV9 and TRBJ2-1, with D tentatively TRBD1 or TRBD2 (5 bases each). CDR3 length: 15 amino acids. Deletions cut 2 bases from V and 3 bases from J, with 12 bases between. Germline V gene lookup returns CDR1 SGDLS and CDR2 YYNGEE. In DNA form, the CDR3 reads TGTGCCAGCAGCGTTTACGGGACGGACTACAATGAGCAGTTCTTC. This encodes CASSVYGTDYNEQFF.

This chain connects TRBV21-1 to TRBJ1-1. TRBV21-1 is a listed pseudogene. This CDR3 comprises 15 residues. CDR3 coding DNA: TGTGCCAGCAGCCGTAGAAAGGCAAGGAACACTGAAGCTTTCTTT. Translated: CASSRRKARNTEAFF.

This clone was picked up one time. The chain has TRBV6-5 and TRBJ2-7; 7 bases line up with TRBD1. J gave up 4 bases and V 6 bases, and 6 bases lay outside the gene matches. CDR1 and CDR2 from the germline V gene are MNHEY and SVGAGI. This CDR3 spans 13 amino acids. CDR3 nucleotides: TGTGCCAGCAGACAGACAGGGCCATACGAGCAGTACTTC. Translated: CASRQTGPYEQYF.